This T cell receptor (beta chain) was retrieved from a study of post-analysis software for immune sequencing data. Unique molecular identifiers tagged the TCR beta cDNA libraries. The authors obtained about 520,000 cDNA molecules from approximately 1 to 10 million T cells. TCRdb reprocessed the PCR reads with MiXCR, giving one entry per CDR3 protein. The data contain 750,000 to 950,000 distinct CDR3 sequences, approximately 50% of them singletons. Whole-study results and caveats: F measure showed strong co-clustering of same-batch samples. Relative to controls, patients had about five TRBV segments at higher frequency, with TRBV5-6, TRBV5-1 and TRBV20-1 among these. Comparison with controls showed significantly lower normalized Chao1 diversity in multiple sclerosis patients.

The J segment lost 2 bases and the V segment lost 5 bases, leaving 7 bases of the junction unmatched. Germline V gives CDR1 SEHNR, CDR2 FQNEAQ (reference sequence). This CDR3 has 15 amino acids. As for this clonotype: What it binds is not known.

The origin of this receptor is a girl under 18 with multiple sclerosis. The genes are TRBV7-9 and TRBJ2-7; 9 nucleotides line up with TRBD2. Sequencing was performed on blood. The CDR3 loop is CASSNMTSGPYEQYF. DNA for the CDR3: TGTGCCAGCAGCAATATGACTAGCGGACCCTACGAGCAGTACTTC.